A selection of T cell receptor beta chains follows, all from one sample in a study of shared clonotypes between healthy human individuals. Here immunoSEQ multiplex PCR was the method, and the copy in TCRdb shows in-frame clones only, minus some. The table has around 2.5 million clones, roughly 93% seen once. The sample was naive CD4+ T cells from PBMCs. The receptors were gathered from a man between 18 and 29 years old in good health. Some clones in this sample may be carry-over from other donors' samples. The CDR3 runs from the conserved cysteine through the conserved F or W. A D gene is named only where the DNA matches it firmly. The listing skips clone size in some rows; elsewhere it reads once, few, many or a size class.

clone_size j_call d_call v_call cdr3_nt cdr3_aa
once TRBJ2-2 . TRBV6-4 TGTGCCAGCAGTGACTCGGCCGGGGTGCACACCGGGGAGCTGTTTTTT CASSDSAGVHTGELFF
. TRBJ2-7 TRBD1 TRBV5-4 TGTGCCAGCAGCTCAGGGGGGGGACAGGGGCCTACCTACGAGCAGTACTTC CASSSGGGQGPTYEQYF
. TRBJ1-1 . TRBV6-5 TGTGCCAGCTTTTCGGGATCCCTTGGTGAAGCTTTCTTT CASFSGSLGEAFF
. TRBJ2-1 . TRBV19 TGTGCCAGTAGCATCCAAGACGGAAGAGCTTACAATGAGCAGTTCTTC CASSIQDGRAYNEQFF
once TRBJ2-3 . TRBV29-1 TGCAGCGTCTCAGGGACAGATACGCAGTATTTT CSVSGTDTQYF
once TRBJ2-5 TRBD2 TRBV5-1 TGCGCCAGCACACGCGGGACTAGCGGACAAGAGACCCAGTACTTC CASTRGTSGQETQYF
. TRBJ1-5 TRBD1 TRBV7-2 TGTGCCAGCAGCCCCGGGACAGGGCAGCCCCAGCATTTT CASSPGTGQPQHF
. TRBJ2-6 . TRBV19 TGTGCCAGTAGTATCGCCAGGGTCCGGGCTGGGGCCAACGTCCTGACTTTC CASSIARVRAGANVLTF
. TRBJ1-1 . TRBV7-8 TGTGCCAGCAGCTTAGCATGGGGACAAGGAGGTTGGGTCCGCTTT CASSLAWGQGGWVRF
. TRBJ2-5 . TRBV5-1 TGCGCCAGCAGCTTGGGTGGCGTTGAGACCCAGTACTTC CASSLGGVETQYF
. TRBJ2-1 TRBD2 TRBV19 TGTGCCAGTAGTACTGGCGGGAGTCGGGATGAGCAGTTCTTC CASSTGGSRDEQFF
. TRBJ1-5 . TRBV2 TGTGCCAGCAGTGATTGGAGGGGATCGACGCAGCCCCAGCATTTT CASSDWRGSTQPQHF
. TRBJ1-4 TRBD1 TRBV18 TGTGCCAGCTCACCCGGGACAGATGAAAAACTGTTTTTT CASSPGTDEKLFF
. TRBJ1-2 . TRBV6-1 TGTGCCAGCAGTGAAGTACGGCAGGATGGCTACACCTTC CASSEVRQDGYTF
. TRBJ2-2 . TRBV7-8 TGTGCCAGCAGCTCCTGGGATCGCACCGGGGAGCTGTTTTTT CASSSWDRTGELFF
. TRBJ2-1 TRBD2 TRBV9 TGTGCCAGCAGCGCCCGACTAGCGGGGGTCTACAATGAGCAGTTCTTC CASSARLAGVYNEQFF
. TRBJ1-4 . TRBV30 TGTGCCTGGAGGCGGGTCGGCCGTGGGAATGAAAAACTGTTTTTT CAWRRVGRGNEKLFF
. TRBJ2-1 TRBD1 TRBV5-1 TGCGCCAGCAGCTTGGCAGGGGGAGCACCCTACAATGAGCAGTTCTTC CASSLAGGAPYNEQFF
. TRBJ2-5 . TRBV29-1 TGCAGCGCCCCCGTGGAGGGCCTAGAGACCCAGTACTTC CSAPVEGLETQYF
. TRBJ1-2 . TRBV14 TGTGCCAGCAGCCAAGTGGAAAACTATGGCTACACCTTC CASSQVENYGYTF
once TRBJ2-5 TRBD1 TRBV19 TGTGCCAGCCAAAGACAGGGTAATTTCCAAGAGACCCAGTACTTC CASQRQGNFQETQYF
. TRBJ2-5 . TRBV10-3 TGTGCCATCAGGGCAGCGGTTTCCCAAGAGACCCAGTACTTC CAIRAAVSQETQYF
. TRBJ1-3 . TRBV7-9 TGTGCCAGCAGCCTCTACCCCACCTCCTTTGGAAACACCATATATTTT CASSLYPTSFGNTIYF
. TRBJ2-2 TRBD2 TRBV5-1 TGCGCCAGCAGCTTGTCGCTAGCGGGAAAAACCGGGGAGCTGTTTTTT CASSLSLAGKTGELFF
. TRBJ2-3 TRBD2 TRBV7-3 TGTGCCAGCAGTTCCGGGACTAGCCCGCAGTATTTT CASSSGTSPQYF
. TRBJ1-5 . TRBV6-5 TGTGCCAGCGGCGGTGAGGGAGGAGGCAATCAGCCCCAGCATTTT CASGGEGGGNQPQHF
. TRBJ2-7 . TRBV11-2 TGTGCCAGCAGCTCCCTCCCCGCCGGGGAAAACTACGAGCAGTACTTC CASSSLPAGENYEQYF
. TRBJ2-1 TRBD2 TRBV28 TGTGCCAGCGGGGAGGGTTCCTACAATGAGCAGTTCTTC CASGEGSYNEQFF
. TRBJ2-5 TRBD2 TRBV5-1 TGCGCCAGCAGGTCGCCTCCAGCGGGAGGGCCTCGGGAGACCCAGTACTTC CASRSPPAGGPRETQYF
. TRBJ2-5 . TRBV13 TGTGCCAGCAGCTTAAGCGAGATCCAAGAGACCCAGTACTTC CASSLSEIQETQYF
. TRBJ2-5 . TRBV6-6 TGTGCCAGCAGCGGGAGCCGGGAGACCCAGTACTTC CASSGSRETQYF